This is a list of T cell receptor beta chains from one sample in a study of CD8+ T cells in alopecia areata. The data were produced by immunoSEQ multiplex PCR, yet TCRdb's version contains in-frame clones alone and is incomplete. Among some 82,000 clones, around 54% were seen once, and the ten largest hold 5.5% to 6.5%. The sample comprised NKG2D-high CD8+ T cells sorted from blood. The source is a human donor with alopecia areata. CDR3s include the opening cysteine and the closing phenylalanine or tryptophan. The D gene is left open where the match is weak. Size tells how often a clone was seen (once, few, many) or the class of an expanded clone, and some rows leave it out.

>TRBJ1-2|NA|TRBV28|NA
TGTGCCAGCAGTTTAGAAGGGTACCATGGCTACACCTTC
CASSLEGYHGYTF
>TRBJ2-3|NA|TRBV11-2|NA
TGTGCCAGTTCAGGACTCACAGATACGCAGTATTTT
CASSGLTDTQYF
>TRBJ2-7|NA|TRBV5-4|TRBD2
TGTGCCAGCAGCTTGGGGACCAAACTAGCGGGAGAGTCCTACGAGCAGTACTTC
CASSLGTKLAGESYEQYF
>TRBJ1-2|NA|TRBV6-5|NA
TGTGCCAGCATAAAAGGGGGTACGGGGTATGGCTACACCTTC
CASIKGGTGYGYTF
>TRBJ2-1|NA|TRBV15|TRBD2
TGTGCCACCAGCCTAGCGGGAGGGGGGGAGCAGTTCTTC
CATSLAGGGEQFF
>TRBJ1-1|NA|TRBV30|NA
TGTGCCTGGAGTGGGTTGAACACTGAAGCTTTCTTT
CAWSGLNTEAFF
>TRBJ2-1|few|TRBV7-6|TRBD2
TGTGCCAGCAGCTCCTTTAGCGGGAGAGGAAATGAGCAGTTCTTC
CASSSFSGRGNEQFF
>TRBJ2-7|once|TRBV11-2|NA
TGTGCCAGCAGCTCCCTCACCTCCGAGCAGTACTTC
CASSSLTSEQYF
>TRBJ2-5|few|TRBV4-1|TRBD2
TGCGCCAGCAGCCAACCACTAGCGGGGGGCGCAGAGACCCAGTACTTC
CASSQPLAGGAETQYF
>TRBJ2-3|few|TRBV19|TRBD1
TGTGCCAGTAGTATCGGACAGGGGGCAGATACGCAGTATTTT
CASSIGQGADTQYF
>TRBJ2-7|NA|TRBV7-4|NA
TGTGCCAGCAGCTTAAGGGTGCATCCGGGGCAGTACTTC
CASSLRVHPGQYF
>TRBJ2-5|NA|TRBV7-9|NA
TGTGCCAGCAGCTACCCCGGGAGTCAAGAGACCCAGTACTTC
CASSYPGSQETQYF
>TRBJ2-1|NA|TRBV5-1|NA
TGCGCCAGCAGCTTGGGGGCGGATTACAATGAGCAGTTCTTC
CASSLGADYNEQFF
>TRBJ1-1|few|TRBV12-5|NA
TGTGCTAGTGGTTCGGAGGGTATTGAAGCTTTCTTT
CASGSEGIEAFF
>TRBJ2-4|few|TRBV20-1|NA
TGCAGTGGGAGGACCAAAAACATTCAGTACTTC
CSGRTKNIQYF
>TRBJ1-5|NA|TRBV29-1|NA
TGCAGCGTTAGACAGGGCAATCAGCCCCAGCATTTT
CSVRQGNQPQHF
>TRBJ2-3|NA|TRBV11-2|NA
TGTGCCAGCAGCACGACAGTACCTAACACAGATACGCAGTATTTT
CASSTTVPNTDTQYF
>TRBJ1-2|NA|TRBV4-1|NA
TGCGCCAGCAGCCCCCCTGGCTATGGCTACACCTTC
CASSPPGYGYTF
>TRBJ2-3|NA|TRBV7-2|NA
TGTGCCAGCACCCTGGCCAGCAAAACCACAGATACGCAGTATTTT
CASTLASKTTDTQYF
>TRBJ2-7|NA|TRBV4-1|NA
TGCGCCAGCAGCCAGACAGGGACTCCCTACGAGCAGTACTTC
CASSQTGTPYEQYF
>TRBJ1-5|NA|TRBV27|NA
TGTGCCAGCAGTATACGGGGCAATCAGCCCCAGCATTTT
CASSIRGNQPQHF
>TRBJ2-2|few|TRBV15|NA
TGTGCCACCAGCAGAGAAGGCTTAGCGGACAACACCGGGGAGCTGTTTTTT
CATSREGLADNTGELFF
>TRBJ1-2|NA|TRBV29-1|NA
TGCAGCGCCGAAACAGGGAACTCTGATGGCTACACCTTC
CSAETGNSDGYTF
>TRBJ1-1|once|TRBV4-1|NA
TGCGCCAGCAGCCAAGATGAGAGGGAGCCGATTATGAACACTGAAGCTTTCTTT
CASSQDEREPIMNTEAFF
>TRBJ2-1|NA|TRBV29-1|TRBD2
TGCAGCGTTGAGGGGCTAGCGGGAGCTCTCTACAATGAGCAGTTCTTC
CSVEGLAGALYNEQFF
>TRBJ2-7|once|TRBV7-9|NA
TGTGCCAGCAGCCCCGGGGGTGATTACGAGCAGTACTTC
CASSPGGDYEQYF
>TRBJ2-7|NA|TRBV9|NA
TGTGCCAGCAGCGAACAGGGAGATGGATCCTACGAGCAGTACTTC
CASSEQGDGSYEQYF
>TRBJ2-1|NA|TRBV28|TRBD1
TGTGCCAGCAGTACTGGGACAGTCAATGAGCAGTTCTTC
CASSTGTVNEQFF
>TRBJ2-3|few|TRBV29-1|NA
TGCAGCGTTGTGGTTGTGGGGCCCACAGATACGCAGTATTTT
CSVVVVGPTDTQYF